This T cell receptor beta chain was captured by sequencing in a study of PD-1 blockade in mismatch repair-deficient tumors (dated by TCRdb to between 2016 and 2019). Broadly, across the study: The trial enrolled 65 to 100 consecutive patients with roughly 11 mismatch repair-deficient cancer types between 2013 and 2016, all previously treated and progressing. Deep sequencing of TCR CDR3 regions was used to track tumor-associated T cell clones in peripheral blood of patients responding to PD-1 blockade.

What the study reported, not specific to this receptor: Clones residing in the tumor, which were often undetectable in blood before treatment, expanded quickly after pembrolizumab and then contracted, generally before radiologic responses.

Points on this clone: Its antigen is currently not known. Base qualities are not recorded, but no much larger clone differs from it by a single base.

Libraries were constructed by the immunoSEQ multiplex PCR assay. TCRdb stores this immuneACCESS table with in-frame sequences only. Part of the clones is absent; in the studies checked, under half of the shortfall reflects unresolved V genes, and no reason is known for the rest. A total of tens of thousands of clones appear in this sample, 80% to 90% of them only once. The ten top clones hold roughly 5.5% of the sample. For every enrolled patient, mismatch repair deficiency was confirmed by either polymerase chain reaction or immunohistochemistry. A few patients who responded to pembrolizumab therapy underwent TCR sequencing. In the phase II trial, pembrolizumab PD-1 blockade was tested prospectively in advanced mismatch repair-deficient cancers, no matter which tissue of origin the cancers came from. Peripheral blood T cell samples were serially collected before and at multiple times after PD-1 blockade was started. Blood sampling times were expressed in weeks after the first pembrolizumab dose.

The germline V gene supplies CDR1 SGHTS and CDR2 YDEGEE. From cysteine to phenylalanine, the CDR3 is 16 amino acids long. Only the CDR3 portion is preserved as DNA: 48 bases, with reading frame beginning at the first base. V is shortened by 0 bases, J by 4 bases, and the region joining them spans 17 bases. The starting material was peripheral blood, obtained 44 weeks after starting pembrolizumab. This TCR was sampled from an adult with mismatch repair-deficient cancer. The chain uses TRBV5-8 and TRBJ2-7; the D gene cannot be resolved beyond TRBD1 or TRBD2, each matching 5 bases. The sequence in DNA is TGTGCCAGCAGCTTGGCGACAGTCACCTGGGGGTACGAGCAGTACTTC. Its translation reads: CASSLATVTWGYEQYF.